The 12 T cell receptor beta chains reported below all come from one sample, sequenced in a study of tissue T cells after allogeneic stem cell transplantation. The assay was immunoSEQ multiplex PCR, and TCRdb's table has in-frame clones only and misses some. Seen here are about 48,000 clones, 73% observed once, and the top ten hold around 0.6%. Sequencing was performed on sorted cells pooled from one or two spleens. The source is a pool of C57BL/6 mice in good health.

This clone was picked up a small number of times. Any gene name here is a mouse gene name. The read stops 1 residue short of the end of the CDR3; the missing end is completed from the germline J gene. Other DNA variants within this sample encode the same CDR3. This chain joins TRBV16 and TRBJ1-3; 10 positions agree with TRBD1. This CDR3 spans 16 amino acids. The V and J ends lost 6 bases and 0 bases, in that order; junction bases with no gene match: 5. CDR1 is SGHSA, CDR2 FRNQAP, per germline. This CDR3 reads CASSPDRGNSGNTLYF. The sequenced CDR3 bases are TGTGCAAGCAGTCCGGACAGGGGGAATTCTGGAAATACGCTCTAT.

This clone showed up just a few times. The listed genes are named as in mouse. The read halts 1 residue ahead of the CDR3 end, with the missing end drawn from the germline J gene. V and J are TRBV14 and TRBJ2-7, with TRBD2 matching 12 bases. Germline trimming cut 4 bases from V and 6 bases from J; bases unmatched to any gene: 2. The CDR3 extends over 13 amino acids. Germline V gene lookup returns CDR1 SGHDT and CDR2 FRDEAV. The CDR3 loop reads CASSDWGGAEQYF. CDR3 DNA, as far as it was read: TGTGCCAGCAGTGACTGGGGGGGCGCTGAACAGTAC. The full variable domain, with the rest looked up from reference TRBV14 and TRBJ2-7, is EAGVTQSPRYAVLQEGQAVSFWCDPISGHDTLYWYQQPRDQGPQLLVYFRDEAVIDNSQLPSDRFSAVRPKGTNSTLKIQSAKQGDTATYLCASSDWGGAEQYFGPGTRLTVL.

To note about this clone: The gene names here belong to mouse. The sequenced fragment ends 1 residue before the CDR3 boundary, so the rest is inferred from the germline J gene. V gene TRBV13-2 combines with J gene TRBJ2-1; TRBD1 might be the D (5 bases). There are 15 residues in the CDR3. CDR1 is NNHNN, CDR2 SYGAGS, per germline (reference sequence). The V end was cut by 2 bases, the J end by 5 bases, with 14 bases between. CDR3 DNA (partial): TGTGCCAGCGGTGACCCGGCAGGGCGGGATGCTGAGCAGTTC. Its translation: CASGDPAGRDAEQF. Given in full, the CDR3 is CASGDPAGRDAEQFF.

This clone was seen a few times. The germline and genes are mouse ones. From the germline J gene comes the end of the CDR3, since the read stops 1 residue before it. The chain joins TRBV1 to TRBJ1-5; no clear D. The CDR3 is 13 residues long. V lost 0 bases, J lost 0 bases, and 0 bases lay in between. Germline CDR1 and CDR2: NSQYPW and LRSPGD (reference sequence). The CDR3 spells CTCSADNNQAPLF. CDR3 DNA (partial): TGCACCTGCAGTGCAGATAACAACCAGGCTCCGCTT.

On this clone: Gene labels here are mouse ones. Coverage ceases 1 residue before the CDR3 finishes, and the germline J gene fills in the end. This chain connects TRBV5 to TRBJ1-2; D is perhaps TRBD1 (6 bases). CDR3 length equals 14 residues. Trimming stripped 6 bases from V and 0 bases from J, with 11 bases between. The germline gives CDR1 LGHNA, CDR2 YNLKQL (reference sequence). The CDR3 loop is CASSPGTSNSDYTF. Incomplete CDR3 DNA: TGTGCCAGCAGTCCCGGGACATCAAACTCCGACTACACC.

Regarding this clone: These gene names are mouse names. The sequence runs out 1 residue before the end of the CDR3; the remainder is reconstructed from the germline J gene. The chain links TRBV13-2 to TRBJ1-2; 7 nucleotides align to TRBD1. J lost 10 bases, V lost 0 bases, and 3 bases had no gene match. Germline CDR1 reads NNHNN; CDR2 reads SYGAGS (reference sequence). This CDR3 spans 12 amino acids. The CDR3 sequence is CASGDGQGGYTF. CDR3 bases read: TGTGCCAGCGGTGATGGACAGGGAGGCTACACC.

With respect to this clone: These gene names are mouse names. With the read ending 1 residue before the CDR3 end, the germline J gene is used to fill in that end. The chain joins TRBV26 to TRBJ1-4; D is ambiguous. This CDR3 has 13 residues. Germline loops: CDR1 KGHPV, CDR2 FQNQEV (reference sequence). Trimming removed 3 bases from V and 3 bases from J, with 5 bases in between. CDR3 bases read: TGTGCCAGCAGTCTAAAAACCAACGAAAGATTATTT. As protein: CASSLKTNERLF. The full-length CDR3 reads as CASSLKTNERLFF.

As regards this clone: Genes here carry mouse names. The read is 1 residue too short to cover the CDR3 end, so that end is filled in from the germline J gene. V gene TRBV31 combines with J gene TRBJ2-7, with TRBD2 matching over 12 bases. Trimming at V came to 7 bases and at J to 7 bases, leaving 8 bases not matched to a gene. Germline loops: CDR1 GKSSPN, CDR2 SITVG. The CDR3 is 13 residues long. Here the CDR3 reads CAYYGTGGREQYF. The CDR3 bases that were read are TGTGCCTACTACGGGACTGGGGGGAGGGAACAGTAC.

Notes on this clone: The gene symbols are mouse symbols. Read data end 1 residue before the CDR3 end; the end is taken from the germline J gene. The genes are TRBV24 and TRBJ1-6; the D gene is possibly TRBD1 (5 bases). TRBJ1-6 is treated as an ORF (open reading frame) with a function not yet certain. V dropped 2 bases and J dropped 7 bases, with 9 bases sitting between them. Looked up from germline, CDR1 is KGHTA and CDR2 is FRNEEI. The CDR3 loop spans 14 amino acids. The sequenced CDR3 bases are TGTGCCAGCAGTCTGCCAGGGCTGAATTCGCCCCTCTAC. It codes for CASSLPGLNSPLY. In full, the CDR3 is CASSLPGLNSPLYF.

Notes on this clone: The genes and germline here are from mouse. The CDR3 end lies 1 residue beyond the end of the read and is filled in from the germline J gene. The chain has TRBV31 and TRBJ2-3; no firm D call. Germline-derived CDR1 and CDR2 are GKSSPN and SITVG. Trimming removed 2 bases from V and 3 bases from J, with 6 bases in between. This CDR3 contains 12 residues. CDR3 DNA (partial): TGTGCCTGGAGTTTAACAGCAGAAACGCTGTAT. Its protein is CAWSLTAETLY. The CDR3 as a whole reads CAWSLTAETLYF. Variable domain in full (rest from reference TRBV31 and TRBJ2-3): AQTIHQWPVAEIKAVGSPLSLGCTIKGKSSPNLYWYWQATGGTLQQLFYSITVGQVESVVQLNLSASRPKDDQFILSTEKLLLSHSGFYLCAWSLTAETLYFGSGTRLTVL.

To note about this clone: Gene names are the mouse ones. The read falls 1 residue short of the CDR3 end, and the missing part is taken from the germline J gene. The rearrangement joins TRBV13-2 to TRBJ2-4, with 7 bases aligning to TRBD2. CDR3 size: 15 residues. With 2 bases clipped from V and 1 base from J, the junction kept 4 bases outside the gene matches. Germline values: CDR1 NNHNN, CDR2 SYGAGS (reference sequence). This CDR3 reads CASGDFGLGQNTLYF. The part of the CDR3 DNA that was read is TGTGCCAGCGGTGACTTCGGACTGGGTCAAAACACCTTGTAC.

As regards this clone: Mouse gene names apply. Read coverage stops 1 residue before the CDR3 terminus; the germline J gene supplies the remainder. V is TRBV5 and J is TRBJ2-7; tentatively, D is TRBD2 (7 bases). Between the trimmed V and J ends, which lost 4 bases and 7 bases, there was a span of 14 bases. The CDR3 consists of 13 residues. The germline V gene has CDR1 LGHNA and CDR2 YNLKQL (reference sequence). CDR3 DNA, as far as it was read: TGTGCCAGCAGCCGAGATAGGGGGGGGGAACAGTAC. Encoded protein: CASSRDRGGEQY. The full CDR3 protein reads CASSRDRGGEQYF.